This T cell receptor beta chain is from a study of molecular identifiers for immune sequencing clone quantification. TCR libraries were built in bulk with a published protocol and specific TCR primers. TCRdb called the PCR reads again in MiXCR, with one record for every CDR3 protein. The repertoire holds more than 85,000 distinct CDR3 sequences, with around 37% as singletons. This clonotype was picked up a small number of times. RNA fractions of 10%, 30% or 50% and roughly 19,000 to 1,000,000 sorted cells were the source of naive CD8 libraries. The CDR3 covers 17 residues. Germline CDR1 reads MNHEY; CDR2 reads SVGAGI. V dropped 0 bases and J dropped 4; count of bases not matched to a gene: 9.

The sequence was collected from a human donor in good health. Some libraries in this study had Jurkat cell RNA spiked in. V and J are TRBV6-5 and TRBJ2-1; 7 bases align to TRBD2. Sequenced sample: naive CD8+ T cells from blood, with Jurkat cell RNA spiked in. Noted subset: FACS-sorted CD8+CD4-CCR7+CD45RA+ naive T cells. The CDR3 DNA reads as TGTGCCAGCAGTTACTCGCTTGCGGGAGCTTCGTACAATGAGCAGTTCTTC. Its protein is CASSYSLAGASYNEQFF.